Given below is one T cell receptor (beta chain) in context. Its antigen specificity is not known. No much larger clone is present one base from it, and per-base qualities are unavailable. The germline V gene supplies CDR1 SGDLS and CDR2 YYNGEE. CDR3 length: 15 amino acids, cysteine to phenylalanine. Only CDR3 DNA remains: 45 bases, in frame from the first base. V was cut back by 4 bases and J by 4 bases, leaving a gap of 18 bases between them. This entry comes from a study of T cell responses to AZD1222 COVID-19 vaccine (dated by TCRdb to 2020 to 2022). For the wider study: TCR sequencing was performed for about 250 trial participants, of whom around 200 were given two doses of AZD1222 and around 25 were given two doses of MenACWY control vaccine. Trial participants were enrolled into age subgroups of 18-55, 56-69 and 70-plus years, which contained roughly 150, 30 and 60 TCR-sequenced participants, respectively.

The sample's time point, from its label and the paper: about 28 days (+/-7) after the second vaccine dose. AZD1222 recipients given second doses at about 4 weeks or at about 12 weeks were pooled, since spike-specific TCR depth and breadth were not found to differ between the two schedules. Vaccinee samples were obtained from the UK trials COV001 and COV002, which included a single-blind randomized controlled phase 2/3 trial of AZD1222 (ChAdOx1 nCoV-19) in healthy adults. For TCRbeta chain sequencing, PBMC samples were collected from trial participants at day 0 and at day 28 after the second dose. Broad study findings and their caveats: Participants were mostly white British, with more females than males. The authors suggested clonal diversity may have been underestimated. After two AZD1222 doses, spike-specific TCR breadth and depth were significantly higher than at day 0 and than in MenACWY recipients. CD4 TCRs associated with the vaccine covered the entire spike protein, and the dominant responses were in regions 160-218 and 743-854. Because no day 14 peak-response samples were available, the repertoires could be characterized only after the peak T cell response. Conclusions about previously exposed vaccinees were limited because only six AZD1222 recipients were SARS-CoV-2 seropositive at baseline. The 56-69-year group was small, and its depth increase did not reach significance, likely because of low power. Reportedly, close to half of the unique spike-specific TCRs recognized epitopes lying outside the regions that are mutated in the B.1.351 and B.1.1.7 variants.

The CDR3 regions of human TCRbeta chains were analyzed by immunosequencing. As for the original processing: Repertoire TCRs were checked for matches against a reference library of SARS-CoV-2-specific TCRs that had been generated using the MIRA antigen-specificity platform. Breadth was defined as the fraction of unique TCRs that were SARS-CoV-2-associated. Depth was defined as the fraction of total T cells that were SARS-CoV-2-associated. Using the MIRA data, each spike-specific TCR was mapped to the spike region that the TCR reacts to and placed in a CD4 or CD8 class. Log10-transformed breadth and depth values were compared by one-way ANOVA with Sidak's multiple comparisons tests. In TCRdb, the immuneACCESS table is reduced to in-frame sequences with V and J assigned. These tables do not hold every clone; where another copy was compared, an unresolved V gene accounts for under half, and the others remain unexplained. The V and J calls and clone size were taken over from that table, and D and trimming were inferred from the DNA. The sample table contains roughly 140,000 clones; only one count was recorded for 85% to 90% of them. The ten largest clones add up to 8% to 10% of the sample.

Here the chain combines TRBV9 and TRBJ2-7; matching of 6 bases hints at TRBD2 as the D gene. The sample in question was peripheral blood, obtained 28 days after the second AZD1222 dose. This receptor was identified in an adult who received the AZD1222 COVID-19 vaccine. CDR3 region: CASSPRGGNRYEQYF. The nucleotide sequence is given as TGTGCCAGCAGCCCCCGTGGCGGGAATAGGTACGAGCAGTACTTC.